This is a list of T cell receptor beta chains from one sample in a study of cytomegalovirus exposure and HLA in healthy donors. Data came from immunoSEQ multiplex PCR; TCRdb stores just in-frame clones and leaves some out. The sample comprises about 120,000 clones, approximately 17% of which are singletons, and 2.9% rests with the top ten. Sequencing used PBMCs. The receptors stem from a female donor in good health and CMV-seropositive. CDR3s include the opening cysteine and the closing phenylalanine or tryptophan. Fields, in order: J gene, clone size, V gene, D gene, CDR3 DNA, CDR3 protein. A D gene is named only where the DNA matches it firmly. Size values are once, few and many counts, or a class for expanded clones, and some rows have none.

j_call: TRBJ2-1
clone_size: few
v_call: TRBV30
d_call: NA
cdr3_nt: TGTGCCTGGAGTGTATCAGCGGGTGAGCAGTTCTTC
cdr3_aa: CAWSVSAGEQFF

j_call: TRBJ2-2
clone_size: NA
v_call: TRBV30
d_call: NA
cdr3_nt: TGTGCCTGGAGTGTAAACCGGGGCGGGGAGCTGTTTTTT
cdr3_aa: CAWSVNRGGELFF

j_call: TRBJ2-5
clone_size: few
v_call: TRBV7-9
d_call: NA
cdr3_nt: TGTGCCAGCGGCGCTGGGGAGTCGTACCAAGAGACCCAGTACTTC
cdr3_aa: CASGAGESYQETQYF

j_call: TRBJ2-1
clone_size: NA
v_call: TRBV9
d_call: NA
cdr3_nt: TGTGCCAGCAGCCCCCACCCTGCTAGTGAGCAGTTCTTC
cdr3_aa: CASSPHPASEQFF

j_call: TRBJ2-7
clone_size: few
v_call: TRBV5-6
d_call: TRBD2
cdr3_nt: TGTGCCAGCAACTGGGCCGGAGCGGGGGGCACCCATGGGGGGCAGTACTTC
cdr3_aa: CASNWAGAGGTHGGQYF

j_call: TRBJ2-3
clone_size: few
v_call: TRBV7-3
d_call: NA
cdr3_nt: TGTGCCAGCAGCCCTGGGGTAGCGGATCTGACAGATACGCAGTATTTT
cdr3_aa: CASSPGVADLTDTQYF

j_call: TRBJ1-5
clone_size: few
v_call: TRBV7-9
d_call: NA
cdr3_nt: TGTGCCAGCAGCTTTGGCGGAAACGGCAATCAGCCCCAGCATTTT
cdr3_aa: CASSFGGNGNQPQHF

j_call: TRBJ2-1
clone_size: NA
v_call: TRBV19
d_call: NA
cdr3_nt: TGTGCCAGTAGTATAGAGGCTAGTAAGCATGAGCAGTTCTTC
cdr3_aa: CASSIEASKHEQFF

j_call: TRBJ1-1
clone_size: NA
v_call: TRBV6-1
d_call: NA
cdr3_nt: TGTGCCAGCAGTGGGTGGAGGGTGGGTGACACTGAAGCTTTCTTT
cdr3_aa: CASSGWRVGDTEAFF

j_call: TRBJ1-2
clone_size: NA
v_call: TRBV4-2
d_call: NA
cdr3_nt: TGTGCCAGCAGCCAAGTGTTCAGGGCTGACTATGGCTACACCTTC
cdr3_aa: CASSQVFRADYGYTF

j_call: TRBJ1-1
clone_size: few
v_call: TRBV27
d_call: NA
cdr3_nt: TGTGCCAGCAGTTCCTTAGGGGGCACTGAAGCTTTCTTT
cdr3_aa: CASSSLGGTEAFF

j_call: TRBJ1-1
clone_size: NA
v_call: TRBV5-1
d_call: NA
cdr3_nt: TGCGCCAGCAGCTTGAATAACAGGGACACTGAAGCTTTCTTT
cdr3_aa: CASSLNNRDTEAFF

j_call: TRBJ2-1
clone_size: NA
v_call: TRBV30
d_call: NA
cdr3_nt: TGTGCCTGGGGTGTCGATGGAGGGCCGCTTGAGCAGTTCTTC
cdr3_aa: CAWGVDGGPLEQFF

j_call: TRBJ2-2
clone_size: NA
v_call: TRBV5-1
d_call: NA
cdr3_nt: TGCGCCAGCAACTTATTATTGGGGGCGGCCGGGGAGCTGTTTTTT
cdr3_aa: CASNLLLGAAGELFF

j_call: TRBJ2-5
clone_size: few
v_call: TRBV5-6
d_call: TRBD2
cdr3_nt: TGTGCCAGCAGCCCACTAGCGGGAGGTGAGGAGACCCAGTACTTC
cdr3_aa: CASSPLAGGEETQYF

j_call: TRBJ2-5
clone_size: NA
v_call: TRBV5-1
d_call: TRBD1
cdr3_nt: TGCGCCAGCAGCTTAACGACAGGGCTGGAGACCCAGTACTTC
cdr3_aa: CASSLTTGLETQYF

j_call: TRBJ1-5
clone_size: few
v_call: TRBV5-1
d_call: NA
cdr3_nt: TGCGCCAGCAGCTGGGGAGGGGGCAATCAGCCCCAGCATTTT
cdr3_aa: CASSWGGGNQPQHF

j_call: TRBJ1-5
clone_size: few
v_call: TRBV4-2
d_call: NA
cdr3_nt: TGTGCCAGCAGCCAAGATTCTGGCACAGGGCCCTATCAGCCCCAGCATTTT
cdr3_aa: CASSQDSGTGPYQPQHF

j_call: TRBJ2-3
clone_size: NA
v_call: TRBV11-2
d_call: NA
cdr3_nt: TGTGCCAGCAGCTTATCCCCCAGGGGCCCTAGCACAGATACGCAGTATTTT
cdr3_aa: CASSLSPRGPSTDTQYF

j_call: TRBJ2-5
clone_size: NA
v_call: TRBV29-1
d_call: TRBD1
cdr3_nt: TGCAGCGTTTGGACAGGGGGCTCGGGGCAGTACTTC
cdr3_aa: CSVWTGGSGQYF

j_call: TRBJ1-2
clone_size: few
v_call: TRBV6-5
d_call: TRBD1
cdr3_nt: TGTGCCAGCAGTTACCAGGGACAGGCAGCTCATGGCTACACCTTC
cdr3_aa: CASSYQGQAAHGYTF

j_call: TRBJ2-7
clone_size: NA
v_call: TRBV13
d_call: TRBD1
cdr3_nt: TGTGCCAGCAGGATCCGGGGACAGAACGTCTACGAGCAGTACTTC
cdr3_aa: CASRIRGQNVYEQYF

j_call: TRBJ2-3
clone_size: few
v_call: TRBV7-9
d_call: NA
cdr3_nt: TGTGCCAGCAGCCACAGGGATTACACAGATACGCAGTATTTT
cdr3_aa: CASSHRDYTDTQYF

j_call: TRBJ1-5
clone_size: few
v_call: TRBV4-2
d_call: TRBD1
cdr3_nt: TGTGCCAGCAGCCAAGAACAGGGGCTATGGAGGCCCCAGCATTTT
cdr3_aa: CASSQEQGLWRPQHF

j_call: TRBJ2-1
clone_size: NA
v_call: TRBV7-2
d_call: TRBD1
cdr3_nt: TGTGCCAGCAGCTCGACAGGGAACTCCTACAATGAGCAGTTCTTC
cdr3_aa: CASSSTGNSYNEQFF

j_call: TRBJ2-3
clone_size: NA
v_call: TRBV7-3
d_call: NA
cdr3_nt: TGTGCCAGCAGCTTTACAAGAGATACGCAGTATTTT
cdr3_aa: CASSFTRDTQYF

j_call: TRBJ2-2
clone_size: few
v_call: TRBV5-1
d_call: TRBD2
cdr3_nt: TGCGCCAGCAGCTTGGCGGTAGCGGGAGTGAACACCGGGGAGCTGTTTTTT
cdr3_aa: CASSLAVAGVNTGELFF

j_call: TRBJ1-1
clone_size: NA
v_call: TRBV5-1
d_call: NA
cdr3_nt: TGCGCCAGCAGCTTGGCAGGGGTCACTGAAGCTTTCTTT
cdr3_aa: CASSLAGVTEAFF